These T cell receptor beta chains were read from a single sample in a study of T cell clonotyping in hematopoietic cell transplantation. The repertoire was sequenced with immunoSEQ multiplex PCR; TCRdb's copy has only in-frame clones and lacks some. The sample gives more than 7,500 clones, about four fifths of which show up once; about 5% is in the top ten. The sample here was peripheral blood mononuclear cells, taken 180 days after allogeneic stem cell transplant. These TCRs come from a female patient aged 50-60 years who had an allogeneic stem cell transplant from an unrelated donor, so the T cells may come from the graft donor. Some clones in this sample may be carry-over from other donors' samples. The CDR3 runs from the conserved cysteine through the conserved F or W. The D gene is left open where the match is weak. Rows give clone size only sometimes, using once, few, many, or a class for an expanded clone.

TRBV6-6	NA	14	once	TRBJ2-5	CASSLGRGQETQYF	TGTGCCAGCAGTTTGGGGCGTGGGCAAGAGACCCAGTACTTC
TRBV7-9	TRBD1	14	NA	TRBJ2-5	CASSLTNRGETQYF	TGTGCCAGCAGCTTAACGAACAGGGGAGAGACCCAGTACTTC
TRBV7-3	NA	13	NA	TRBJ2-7	CASSLGQYYEQYF	TGTGCCAGCAGCCTGGGGCAGTACTACGAGCAGTACTTC
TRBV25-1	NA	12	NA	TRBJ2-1	CATSGIYNEQFF	TGTGCCACCTCAGGAATTTACAATGAGCAGTTCTTC
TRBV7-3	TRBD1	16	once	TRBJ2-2	CASSLWTGVDTGELFF	TGTGCCAGCAGCTTATGGACAGGGGTGGACACCGGGGAGCTGTTTTTT
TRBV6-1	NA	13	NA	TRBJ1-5	CASSGDFNQPQHF	TGTGCCAGCAGTGGGGACTTCAATCAGCCCCAGCATTTT
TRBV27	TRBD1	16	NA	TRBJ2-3	CVSSLYRGESTDTQYF	TGTGTCAGCAGTTTATACAGGGGAGAAAGCACAGATACGCAGTATTTT
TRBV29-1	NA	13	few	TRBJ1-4	CSVGGATNEELFF	TGCAGCGTTGGGGGGGCAACTAATGAAGAACTGTTTTTT
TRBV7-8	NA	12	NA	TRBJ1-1	CASSHPGGEAFF	TGTGCCAGCAGCCACCCGGGGGGTGAAGCTTTCTTT
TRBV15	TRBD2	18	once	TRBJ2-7	CATSSHPMELADSYEQYF	TGTGCCACCAGCAGCCACCCCATGGAACTAGCGGACTCCTACGAGCAGTACTTC
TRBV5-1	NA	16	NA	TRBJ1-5	CASSLPDRFSNQPQHF	TGCGCCAGCAGCTTGCCAGACCGTTTCAGCAATCAGCCCCAGCATTTT
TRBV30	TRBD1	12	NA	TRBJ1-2	CAYLTGVDGYTF	TGTGCCTACTTAACAGGGGTTGATGGCTACACCTTC
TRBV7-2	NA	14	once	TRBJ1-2	CASSLVSGGGGYTF	TGTGCCAGCAGCTTAGTATCCGGGGGCGGGGGCTACACCTTC
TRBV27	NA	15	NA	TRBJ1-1	CASSSGTGGGTEAFF	TGTGCCAGCAGTTCAGGGACGGGGGGAGGCACTGAAGCTTTCTTT
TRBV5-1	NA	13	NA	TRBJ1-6	CASSLAGNSPLHF	TGCGCCAGCAGCTTGGCGGGGAATTCACCCCTCCACTTT
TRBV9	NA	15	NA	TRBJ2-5	CASSVGRASQETQYF	TGTGCCAGCAGCGTAGGGAGGGCTTCCCAAGAGACCCAGTACTTC
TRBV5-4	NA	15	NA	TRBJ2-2	CASSPRTENTGELFF	TGTGCCAGCAGCCCTCGGACGGAGAACACCGGGGAGCTGTTTTTT
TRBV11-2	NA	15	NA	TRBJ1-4	CASSLDTGRNEKLFF	TGTGCCAGCAGCTTAGATACAGGGCGTAATGAAAAACTGTTTTTT
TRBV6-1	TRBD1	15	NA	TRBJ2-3	CASSEEGQGPDTQYF	TGTGCCAGCAGTGAGGAGGGACAGGGCCCCGATACGCAGTATTTT
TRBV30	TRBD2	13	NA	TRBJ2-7	CAFGRGSSYEQYF	TGTGCCTTTGGGCGGGGGAGCTCCTACGAGCAGTACTTC
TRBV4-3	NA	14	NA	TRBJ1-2	CASSQEMSSHGYTF	TGCGCCAGCAGCCAAGAGATGTCAAGTCATGGCTACACCTTC
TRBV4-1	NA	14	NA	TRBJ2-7	CASSQTDSSYEQYF	TGCGCCAGCAGCCAAACGGACAGCTCCTACGAGCAGTACTTC
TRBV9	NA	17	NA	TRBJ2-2	CASSVEGSVANTGELFF	TGTGCCAGCAGCGTAGAGGGGAGTGTCGCGAACACCGGGGAGCTGTTTTTT
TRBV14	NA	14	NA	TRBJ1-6	CASSQEAVNSPLHF	TGTGCCAGCAGCCAAGAGGCGGTCAATTCACCCCTCCACTTT
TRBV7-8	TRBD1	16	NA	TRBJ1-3	CASSLHSGTAGNTIYF	TGTGCCAGCAGCCTTCACTCCGGGACAGCTGGAAACACCATATATTTT
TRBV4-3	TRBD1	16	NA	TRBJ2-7	CASSQEVGTGIHEQYF	TGCGCCAGCAGCCAAGAAGTAGGGACAGGGATCCACGAGCAGTACTTC
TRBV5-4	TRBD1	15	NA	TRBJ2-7	CASSLGTGRPYEQYF	TGTGCCAGCAGCTTGGGGACAGGGAGACCCTACGAGCAGTACTTC
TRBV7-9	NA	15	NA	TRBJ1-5	CASSPEGDSNQPQHF	TGTGCCAGCAGCCCCGAGGGGGATAGCAATCAGCCCCAGCATTTT
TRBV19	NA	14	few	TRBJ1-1	CASSILRGTTEAFF	TGTGCCAGTAGTATATTAAGGGGTACCACTGAAGCTTTCTTT
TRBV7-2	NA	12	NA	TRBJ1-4	CASSRPNEKLFF	TGTGCCAGCAGCCGACCTAATGAAAAACTGTTTTTT
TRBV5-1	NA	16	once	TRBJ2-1	CASSLVGLISYNEQFF	TGCGCCAGCAGCTTGGTGGGACTGATTTCCTACAATGAGCAGTTCTTC
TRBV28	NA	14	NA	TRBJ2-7	CASSRLPKTYEQYF	TGTGCCAGCAGTAGACTCCCTAAAACCTACGAGCAGTACTTC
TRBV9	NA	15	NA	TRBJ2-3	CASSVWLGSTDTQYF	TGTGCCAGCAGCGTATGGCTAGGTAGCACAGATACGCAGTATTTT
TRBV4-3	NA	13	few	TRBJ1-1	CASSQEAETEAFF	TGCGCCAGCAGCCAAGAGGCGGAAACCGAAGCTTTCTTT
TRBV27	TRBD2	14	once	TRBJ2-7	CASSHGGASYEQYF	TGTGCCAGCAGCCACGGGGGGGCAAGCTACGAGCAGTACTTC
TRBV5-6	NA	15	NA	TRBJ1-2	CASSLEGGRLYGYTF	TGTGCCAGCAGCCTCGAGGGTGGGAGACTCTATGGCTACACCTTC
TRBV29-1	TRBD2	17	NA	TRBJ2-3	CSVEDQFSGGFPDTQYF	TGCAGCGTTGAAGATCAGTTTAGCGGGGGTTTTCCAGATACGCAGTATTTT
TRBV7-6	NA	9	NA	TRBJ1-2	CASRTGYTF	TGTGCCAGCAGGACAGGCTACACCTTC
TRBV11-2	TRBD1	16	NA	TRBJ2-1	CASSLETGLDYNEQFF	TGTGCCAGCAGCTTAGAGACAGGGTTGGATTACAATGAGCAGTTCTTC
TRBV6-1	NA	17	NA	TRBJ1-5	CASSEFSGHRAAQPQHF	TGTGCCAGCAGTGAATTTTCGGGCCACAGGGCGGCTCAGCCCCAGCATTTT
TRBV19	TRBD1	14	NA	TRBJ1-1	CASSVGQANTEAFF	TGTGCCAGTAGTGTTGGACAGGCGAACACTGAAGCTTTCTTT
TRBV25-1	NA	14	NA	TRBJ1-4	CASSDSWRNEKLFF	TGTGCCAGCAGTGATTCCTGGAGAAATGAAAAACTGTTTTTT
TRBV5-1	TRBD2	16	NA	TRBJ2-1	CASSTGTSGFLGGQFF	TGCGCCAGCAGCACCGGGACTAGCGGGTTTCTAGGGGGGCAGTTCTTC
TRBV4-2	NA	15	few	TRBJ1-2	CASSQVVLGAWGYTF	TGTGCCAGCAGCCAGGTCGTTCTGGGGGCATGGGGCTACACCTTC
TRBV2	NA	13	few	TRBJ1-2	CASSEGQGYGYTF	TGTGCCAGCAGTGAGGGGCAGGGCTATGGCTACACCTTC
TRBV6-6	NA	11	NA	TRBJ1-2	CASSQEYGYTF	TGTGCCAGCAGTCAGGAGTATGGCTACACCTTC
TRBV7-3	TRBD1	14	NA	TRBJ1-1	CASSLLPGGTEAFF	TGTGCCAGCAGCCTTCTCCCAGGGGGCACTGAAGCTTTCTTT
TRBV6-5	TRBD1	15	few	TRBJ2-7	CASSYTGTGADEQYF	TGTGCCAGCAGTTACACCGGGACAGGGGCAGACGAGCAGTACTTC
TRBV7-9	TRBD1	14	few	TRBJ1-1	CASSLNTGGTEAFF	TGTGCCAGCAGCTTAAATACAGGGGGTACTGAAGCTTTCTTT
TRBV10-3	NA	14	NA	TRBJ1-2	CAISAQMGLYGYTF	TGTGCCATCAGTGCTCAGATGGGCCTCTATGGCTACACCTTC
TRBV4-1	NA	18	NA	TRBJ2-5	CASSQEKAGRGLRETQYF	TGCGCCAGCAGCCAAGAGAAAGCGGGGCGGGGGCTAAGGGAGACCCAGTACTTC
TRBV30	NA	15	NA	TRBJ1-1	CAWRGGAVHRTEAFF	TGTGCCTGGAGGGGGGGGGCAGTCCATAGGACTGAAGCTTTCTTT
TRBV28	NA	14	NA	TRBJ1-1	CASSPTLQTAEAFF	TGTGCCAGCAGCCCTACCCTGCAGACCGCTGAAGCTTTCTTT
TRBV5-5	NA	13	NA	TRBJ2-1	CASSLARNNEQFF	TGTGCCAGCAGCTTGGCCAGAAACAATGAGCAGTTCTTC
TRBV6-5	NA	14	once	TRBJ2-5	CASSTIGVKETQYF	TGTGCCAGCAGCACCATAGGGGTAAAAGAGACCCAGTACTTC
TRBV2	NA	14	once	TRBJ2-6	CASSYGAGANVLTF	TGTGCCAGCAGTTACGGTGCTGGGGCCAACGTCCTGACTTTC
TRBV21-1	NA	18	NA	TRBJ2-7	CASSKEEGTGGSVYEQYF	TGTGCCAGCAGCAAAGAGGAGGGGACAGGGGGTTCTGTCTACGAGCAGTACTTC